The entry that follows covers one T cell receptor (beta chain) sequence. What it binds is unknown. The data belong to a study of T-cell memory formation after mild COVID-19. The study, taken as a whole, reports: Some responding clones appeared in pre-infection memory, suggesting cross-reactive memory joined. The SARS-CoV-2 specificity of second-wave clones reaching peak at day 37 remained unverified.

The CDR3 is made up of 19 amino acids. V gave up 3 bases and J gave up 0 bases; unmatched junction bases: 11. The V gene's germline CDR1 is SGDLS and CDR2 YYNGEE. After 5'RACE with constant-segment primers, TCR alpha and TCR beta cDNA libraries carrying sample barcodes and UMIs were obtained. TCRdb passed the 5' RACE reads through MiXCR, listing each CDR3 protein once. The table has fewer than 500,000 distinct CDR3 sequences, around a quarter seen once. The gene calls are TRBV9 and TRBJ2-3, with TRBD2 identical over 12 bases. The TCR comes from an adult woman who had mild COVID-19 (a few samples of this study predate the infection). Cell type and time point are not known. Specimen: PBMCs or a T cell subset sorted from them (not recorded which). The CDR3 spells CASSGPGTSGSPSTDTQYF. The CDR3 region has the DNA TGTGCCAGCAGCGGACCCGGGACTAGCGGGTCACCTAGCACAGATACGCAGTATTTT.